The 9 T cell receptor beta chains below all came from one sample that was sequenced in a study of cytomegalovirus exposure and HLA in healthy donors. With 60 Vbeta and 13 Jbeta primers, the PCR was carried out. Assay used: immunoSEQ multiplex PCR; TCRdb lists only in-frame clones, some missing. This table holds tens of thousands of clones, under 80% found once. Sequenced input: PBMCs. The receptor set was obtained from a man aged 18 to 29 in good health and CMV-seropositive.

V and J are TRBV6-5 and TRBJ2-2, with 9 positions matching TRBD1. Trimming at V came to 7 bases and at J to 7 bases, leaving 7 bases not matched to a gene. CDR3 length: 14 residues. Germline lookup yields CDR1 MNHEY and CDR2 SVGAGI. CDR3 nucleotides: TGTGCCAGCAACCACAGGGGGCGAGGCGGGGAGCTGTTTTTT. Amino acids: CASNHRGRGGELFF.

The V gene is TRBV4-2, the J gene TRBJ1-1; D unclear. Looked up from germline, CDR1 is LGHNA and CDR2 is YNFKEQ. The CDR3 runs 15 residues. The V and J ends lost 5 bases and 1 base respectively, with 14 bases between them. The CDR3 loop reads CASSNPTTPNTEAFF. CDR3 in DNA: TGTGCCAGCAGCAACCCGACAACTCCGAACACTGAAGCTTTCTTT.

This rearrangement joins TRBV7-9 to TRBJ2-1; TRBD1 matches 7 bases. The germline V gene has CDR1 SEHNR and CDR2 FQNEAQ (reference sequence). V trimming: 2 bases; J trimming: 3 bases; junction bases outside the gene matches: 1. The CDR3 runs 14 residues. DNA of the CDR3: TGTGCCAGCAGCTTACAGGGGGACTACAATGAGCAGTTCTTC. The encoded protein is CASSLQGDYNEQFF.

This clone was observed a handful of times. This chain connects TRBV2 to TRBJ1-5; D possibly corresponds to TRBD1 (6 bases). Germline CDR1 and CDR2: SNHLY and FYNNEI. CDR3 length: 15 amino acids. Trimming removed 4 bases at V and 1 base at J, with 11 bases between. The CDR3 spells CASSAGAASNQPQHF. The CDR3 region has the DNA TGTGCCAGCAGTGCAGGGGCGGCGAGCAATCAGCCCCAGCATTTT.

V is TRBV27 and J is TRBJ1-5, with D possibly being TRBD1 (5 bases). The CDR3 has 12 amino acids. Per the germline V gene, CDR1 is MNHEY and CDR2 is SMNVEV (reference sequence). V was shortened by 6 bases and J by 2 bases, with 5 bases between the two germline ends. This CDR3 reads CASRTGNQPQHF. DNA of the CDR3: TGTGCCAGCAGGACAGGCAATCAGCCCCAGCATTTT.

This sequence joins TRBV5-4 and TRBJ2-5, with 8 positions matching TRBD2. V shed 6 bases, J shed 3 bases, and the junction held 10 bases outside the gene matches. The CDR3 consists of 15 residues. The germline V gene has CDR1 SGHNT and CDR2 YYREEE (reference sequence). CDR3 region: CASTSGGGRKETQYF. CDR3 DNA sequence: TGTGCCAGCACCTCCGGGGGGGGGAGGAAAGAGACCCAGTACTTC. Complete variable domain (other parts from reference TRBV5-4 and TRBJ2-5): ETGVTQSPTHLIKTRGQQVTLRCSSQSGHNTVSWYQQALGQGPQFIFQYYREEENGRGNFPPRFSGLQFPNYSSELNVNALELDDSALYLCASTSGGGRKETQYFGPGTRLLVL.

This clone has a handful of counts. The chain couples TRBV28 to TRBJ1-1, with D maybe TRBD1 (6 bases). Germline lookup yields CDR1 MDHEN and CDR2 SYDVKM. This CDR3 has 15 amino acids. V lost 4 bases and J 0 bases, leaving 12 bases between the germline ends. The CDR3 sequence: CASSSPGTMNTEAFF. Here the CDR3 DNA reads TGTGCCAGCAGTTCCCCCGGGACAATGAACACTGAAGCTTTCTTT. Based on the CDR3 plus reference TRBV28 and TRBJ1-1, the full variable domain is DVKVTQSSRYLVKRTGEKVFLECVQDMDHENMFWYRQDPGLGLRLIYFSYDVKMKEKGDIPEGYSVSREKKERFSLILESASTNQTSMYLCASSSPGTMNTEAFFGQGTRLTVV.

This sequence joins TRBV29-1 and TRBJ2-5; 8 bases fit TRBD2. The CDR3 consists of 13 residues. V was pared by 1 base and J by 7 bases, with 5 bases of the junction left unmatched. Germline CDR1 and CDR2: SQVTM and ANQGSEA. CDR3 bases: TGCAGCGTTGAAGGTTTGCGGGGGGCGACCCAGTACTTC. Amino acid sequence: CSVEGLRGATQYF. The full variable domain, completed using reference TRBV29-1 and TRBJ2-5, is SAVISQKPSRDICQRGTSLTIQCQVDSQVTMMFWYRQQPGQSLTLIATANQGSEATYESGFVIDKFPISRPNLTFSTLTVSNMSPEDSSIYLCSVEGLRGATQYFGPGTRLLVL.

With respect to this clone: One end of the junction varies from germline; a read error may be responsible. The J gene is TRBJ2-3, the V gene TRBV25-1; 8 nucleotides align to TRBD1. This CDR3 is built from 15 residues. Germline V gives CDR1 MGHDK, CDR2 SYGVNS. CDR3 loop: CASSESGQVTDTQYF. The CDR3 nucleotides read TGTGCCAGCAGCGAATCGGGACAGGTCACAGATACGCAGTATTTT.